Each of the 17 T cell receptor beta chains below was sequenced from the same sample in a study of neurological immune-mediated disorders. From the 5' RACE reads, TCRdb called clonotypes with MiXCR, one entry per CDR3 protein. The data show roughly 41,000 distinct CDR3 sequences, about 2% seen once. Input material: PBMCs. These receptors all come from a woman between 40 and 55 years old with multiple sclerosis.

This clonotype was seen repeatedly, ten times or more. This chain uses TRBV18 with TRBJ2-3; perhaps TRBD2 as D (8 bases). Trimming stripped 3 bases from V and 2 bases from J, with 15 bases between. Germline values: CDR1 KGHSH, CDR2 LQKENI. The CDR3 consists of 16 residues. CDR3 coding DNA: TGTGCCAGCTCACCGGCGGGGGGACAGCACACAGATACGCAGTATTTT. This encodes CASSPAGGQHTDTQYF.

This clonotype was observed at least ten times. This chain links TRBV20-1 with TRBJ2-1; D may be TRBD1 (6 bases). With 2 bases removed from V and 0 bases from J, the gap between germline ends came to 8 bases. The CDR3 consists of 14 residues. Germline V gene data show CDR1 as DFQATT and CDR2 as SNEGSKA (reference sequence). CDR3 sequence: CSARRTDSYNEQFF. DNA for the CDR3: TGCAGTGCTAGAAGGACAGACTCCTACAATGAGCAGTTCTTC.

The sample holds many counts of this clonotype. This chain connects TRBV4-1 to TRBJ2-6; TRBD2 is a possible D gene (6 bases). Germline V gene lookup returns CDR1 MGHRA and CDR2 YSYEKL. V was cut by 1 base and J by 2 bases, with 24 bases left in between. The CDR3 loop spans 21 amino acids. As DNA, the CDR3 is TGCGCCAGCAGCCAAGCTTCTGAAAGGCGGGACCTAAGGACTGGGGCCAACGTCCTGACTTTC. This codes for CASSQASERRDLRTGANVLTF.

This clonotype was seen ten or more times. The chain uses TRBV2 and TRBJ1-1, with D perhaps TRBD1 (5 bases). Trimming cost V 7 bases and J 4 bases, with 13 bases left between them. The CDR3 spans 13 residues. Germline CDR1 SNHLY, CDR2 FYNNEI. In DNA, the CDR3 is TGTGCCAGCACCGCCGAGAGGGGCACTGAAGCTTTCTTT. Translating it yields CASTAERGTEAFF.

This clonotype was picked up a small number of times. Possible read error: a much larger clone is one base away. CDR3 sequence (DNA): TGTGCCAGCAGCGCGCGATCGGCAGCTTTCTTT. This sequence encodes CASSARSAAFF. The chain recombines TRBV12-3 or TRBV12-4 with TRBJ1-1; D is unresolved. V was clipped by 6 bases and J by 10 bases, with 12 bases between them. This CDR3 has 11 amino acids.

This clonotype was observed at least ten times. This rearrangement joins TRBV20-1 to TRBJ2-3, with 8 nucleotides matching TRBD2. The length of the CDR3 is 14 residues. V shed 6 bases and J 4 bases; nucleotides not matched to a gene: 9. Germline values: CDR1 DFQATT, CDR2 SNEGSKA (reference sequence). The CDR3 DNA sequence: TGCAGTGCCGGACGGGGGGGGGAATCAGATACGCAGTATTTT. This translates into CSAGRGGESDTQYF.

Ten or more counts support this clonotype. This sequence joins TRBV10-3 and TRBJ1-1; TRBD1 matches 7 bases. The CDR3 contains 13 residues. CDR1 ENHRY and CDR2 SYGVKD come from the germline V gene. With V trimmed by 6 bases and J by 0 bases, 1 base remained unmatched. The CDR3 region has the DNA TGTGCCATCAGGGGACAGATGAACACTGAAGCTTTCTTT. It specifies CAIRGQMNTEAFF.

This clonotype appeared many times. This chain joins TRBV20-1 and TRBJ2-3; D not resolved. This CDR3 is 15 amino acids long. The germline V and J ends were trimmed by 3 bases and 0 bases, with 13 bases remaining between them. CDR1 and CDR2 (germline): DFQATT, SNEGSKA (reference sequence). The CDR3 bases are TGCAGTGCTAGTTTCTTCGGATCTAGCACAGATACGCAGTATTTT. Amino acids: CSASFFGSSTDTQYF.

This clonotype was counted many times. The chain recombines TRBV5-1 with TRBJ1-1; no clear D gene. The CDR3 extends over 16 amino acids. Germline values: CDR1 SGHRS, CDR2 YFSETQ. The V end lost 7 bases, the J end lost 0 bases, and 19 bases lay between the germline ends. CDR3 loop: CASGPGGQRMNTEAFF. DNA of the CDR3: TGCGCCAGCGGACCTGGAGGGCAGCGGATGAACACTGAAGCTTTCTTT.

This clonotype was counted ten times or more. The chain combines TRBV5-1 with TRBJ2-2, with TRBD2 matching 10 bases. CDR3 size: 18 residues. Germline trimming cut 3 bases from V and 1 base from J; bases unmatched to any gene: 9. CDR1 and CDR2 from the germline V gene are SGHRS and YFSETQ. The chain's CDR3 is CASSSGLAPLLNTGELFF. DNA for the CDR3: TGCGCCAGCAGCTCGGGACTAGCGCCCCTTCTGAACACCGGGGAGCTGTTTTTT.

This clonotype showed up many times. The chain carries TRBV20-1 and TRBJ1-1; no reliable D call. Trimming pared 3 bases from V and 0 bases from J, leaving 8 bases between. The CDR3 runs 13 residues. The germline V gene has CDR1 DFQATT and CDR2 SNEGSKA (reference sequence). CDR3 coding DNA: TGCAGTGCTAGTGTGCAGCTGAACACTGAAGCTTTCTTT. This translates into CSASVQLNTEAFF.

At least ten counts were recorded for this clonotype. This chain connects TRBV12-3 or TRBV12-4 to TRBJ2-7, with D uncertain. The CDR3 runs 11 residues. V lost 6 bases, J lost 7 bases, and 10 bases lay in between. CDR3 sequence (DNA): TGTGCCAGCAGCAATTCAGATGAGCAGTACTTC. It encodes CASSNSDEQYF.

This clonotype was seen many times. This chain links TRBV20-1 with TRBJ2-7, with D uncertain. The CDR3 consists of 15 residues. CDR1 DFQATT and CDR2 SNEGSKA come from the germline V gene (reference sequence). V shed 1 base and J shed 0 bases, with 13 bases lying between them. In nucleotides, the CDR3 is TGCAGTGCTAGAGTCGGCAGATTAATCTCCTACGAGCAGTACTTC. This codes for CSARVGRLISYEQYF.

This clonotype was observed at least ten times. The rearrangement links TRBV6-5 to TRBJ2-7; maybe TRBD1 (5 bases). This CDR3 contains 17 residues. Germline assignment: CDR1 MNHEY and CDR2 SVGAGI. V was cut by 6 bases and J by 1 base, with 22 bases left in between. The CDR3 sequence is CASSIIVGQKGSYEQYF. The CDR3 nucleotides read TGTGCCAGCAGCATAATCGTTGGGCAGAAGGGGTCCTACGAGCAGTACTTC.

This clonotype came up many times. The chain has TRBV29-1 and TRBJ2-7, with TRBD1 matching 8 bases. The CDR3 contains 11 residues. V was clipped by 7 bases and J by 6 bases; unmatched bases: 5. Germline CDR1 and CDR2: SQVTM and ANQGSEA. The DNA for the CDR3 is TGCAGCGGAAGGACAGGGATCGAGCAGTACTTC. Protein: CSGRTGIEQYF.

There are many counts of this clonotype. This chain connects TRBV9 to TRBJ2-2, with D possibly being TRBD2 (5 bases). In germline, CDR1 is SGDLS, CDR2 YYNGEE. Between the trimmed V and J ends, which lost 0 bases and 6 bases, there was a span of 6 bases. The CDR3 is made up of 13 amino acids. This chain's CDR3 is CASSVAEAGELFF. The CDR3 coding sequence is TGTGCCAGCAGCGTAGCGGAGGCCGGGGAGCTGTTTTTT.

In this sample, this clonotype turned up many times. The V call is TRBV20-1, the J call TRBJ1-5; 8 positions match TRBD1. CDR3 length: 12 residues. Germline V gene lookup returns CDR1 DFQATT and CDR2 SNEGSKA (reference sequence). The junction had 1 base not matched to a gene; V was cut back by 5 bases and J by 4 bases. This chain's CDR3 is CSAHRGNQPQHF. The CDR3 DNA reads TGCAGTGCTCACAGGGGGAATCAGCCCCAGCATTTT.